The following is a T cell receptor (beta chain) sequence with its context. Its antigen is not known. Other nucleotide sequences from this sample produce the same CDR3. The data are from a study of cytomegalovirus exposure and HLA in healthy donors. Use of 60 Vbeta and 13 Jbeta primers characterized the PCR. Per the original methods: Later, tens of millions of unique TCR beta chains were counted in an analysis, and some 11 million of them were shared. The assay was immunoSEQ multiplex PCR, and TCRdb's table has in-frame clones only and misses some. That table supplies the V and J calls and clone size; D and trimming were determined from the DNA. The ten most abundant clones cover roughly 1% of a sample with 100,000 to 150,000 clones. Study findings and constraints: Later on, analysis showed that most CMV-associated TCR beta chains appeared to be HLA-restricted.

The CDR3 contains 16 residues. V was pared by 3 bases and J by 7 bases, with 7 bases of the junction left unmatched. Germline assignment: CDR1 MNHNS and CDR2 SASEGT. The specimen sequenced was PBMCs. This sequence was found in a man aged 18 to 29 in good health and CMV-seronegative. V is TRBV6-1 and J is TRBJ1-5, with 12 nucleotides matching TRBD1. Here the CDR3 DNA reads TGTGCCAGCAGTGACGCTTCCGGGACAGGGGGCCAGCCCCAGCATTTT. It translates to CASSDASGTGGQPQHF.